Detailed here is one T cell receptor (beta chain). The antigen is not known. The assay was immunoSEQ multiplex PCR, and TCRdb's table has in-frame clones only and misses some. The data contain 200,000 to 250,000 clones, 70% of them singletons. CDR3 length: 14 residues. The germline V and J ends were trimmed by 2 bases and 2 bases, with 7 bases remaining between them. Germline assignment: CDR1 MNHNS and CDR2 SASEGT. This entry comes from a study of cytotoxic CD8 clonotypes in ibrutinib-treated CLL. Study-level results: Sample timing was unmatched between remission and later-progressing patients; lymph nodes unstudied. Increased clonality at ibrutinib response gave way to a return toward baseline at progression. Private clonotypes, not public ones, expanded at ibrutinib response.

This chain uses TRBV6-1 with TRBJ1-5; D may be TRBD1 (5 bases). This receptor was identified in a human donor with chronic lymphocytic leukemia. This specimen was PBMCs, taken after 24 months of ibrutinib treatment. In DNA, the CDR3 is TGTGCCAGCAGTGAACGGGGGGGCAATCAGCCCCAGCATTTT. Translation: CASSERGGNQPQHF.